These T cell receptor beta chains were read from a single sample in a study of OX40 agonist ivuxolimab in advanced cancers. Sequencing used immunoSEQ multiplex PCR; TCRdb keeps in-frame clones, though not all of them. Counted here are tens of thousands of clones, roughly 86% occurring once; the ten biggest clones make up roughly 0.99%. Sequenced here: CD4+ or CD8+ T cells sorted from blood, sampled in a trial of the OX40 agonist ivuxolimab. The receptor set was obtained from an adult with an advanced solid tumor such as melanoma, head and neck, liver or kidney cancer. CDR3s include the opening cysteine and the closing phenylalanine or tryptophan. A D gene is named only where the DNA matches it firmly. Where a row states a size, it is once, few, many or the class of an expanded clone; other rows omit it.

D gene,V gene,J gene,CDR3 length,clone size,CDR3 protein,CDR3 DNA
TRBD1,TRBV6-5,TRBJ2-7,14,.,CASIPGTGSYEQYF,TGTGCCAGCATCCCCGGGACAGGCTCCTACGAGCAGTACTTC
.,TRBV2,TRBJ1-5,13,.,CASSDWEYQPQHF,TGTGCCAGCAGTGATTGGGAGTATCAGCCCCAGCATTTT
.,TRBV4-1,TRBJ1-2,13,.,CASSPLFRDGYTF,TGCGCCAGCAGCCCCCTCTTCAGGGACGGCTACACCTTC
.,TRBV9,TRBJ2-2,16,.,CASSPRSRFDTGELFF,TGTGCCAGCAGCCCAAGGTCAAGATTCGATACCGGGGAGCTGTTTTTT
TRBD1,TRBV6-5,TRBJ1-1,14,once,CASTPDRGHTEAFF,TGTGCCAGCACCCCGGACAGGGGGCACACTGAAGCTTTCTTT
TRBD2,TRBV19,TRBJ2-3,16,.,CASSIGLAGGPPPQYF,TGTGCCAGTAGTATAGGGCTAGCGGGAGGCCCTCCCCCGCAGTATTTT
.,TRBV28,TRBJ2-1,14,.,CASVDIPSYNEQFF,TGTGCCAGCGTCGACATTCCCTCCTACAATGAGCAGTTCTTC
.,TRBV11-2,TRBJ1-1,15,once,CASSLVTGMNTEAFF,TGTGCCAGCAGCTTAGTTACGGGCATGAACACTGAAGCTTTCTTT
TRBD1,TRBV27,TRBJ1-5,16,.,CASSSLQGALDQPQHF,TGTGCCAGCAGTTCCCTACAGGGGGCGCTGGATCAGCCCCAGCATTTT
TRBD1,TRBV11-2,TRBJ1-3,16,.,CASSLDPGQGGNTIYF,TGTGCCAGCAGCTTGGACCCGGGACAGGGTGGAAACACCATATATTTT
.,TRBV10-2,TRBJ2-7,13,.,CASLFGLGYEQYF,TGCGCCAGCCTTTTTGGGTTGGGGTACGAGCAGTACTTC
TRBD2,TRBV15,TRBJ2-5,16,.,CATSRAGTSAVKTQYF,TGTGCCACCAGCAGAGCGGGGACTAGCGCTGTGAAGACCCAGTACTTC
.,TRBV5-4,TRBJ2-1,17,.,CASSHTFGTSAYNEQFF,TGTGCCAGCAGCCACACCTTCGGGACTTCCGCCTACAATGAGCAGTTCTTC
.,TRBV5-1,TRBJ1-4,13,once,CASSLATNEKLFF,TGCGCCAGCAGCTTGGCCACTAATGAAAAACTGTTTTTT
.,TRBV7-2,TRBJ2-3,14,.,CASSLLGGTDTQYF,TGTGCCAGCAGCTTGTTGGGGGGTACAGATACGCAGTATTTT
.,TRBV7-3,TRBJ2-2,14,.,CASKEGANTGELFF,TGTGCCAGCAAGGAGGGCGCGAACACCGGGGAGCTGTTTTTT
.,TRBV18,TRBJ1-2,13,.,CASSLGENYGYTF,TGTGCCAGCTCACTAGGAGAGAACTATGGCTACACCTTC
.,TRBV28,TRBJ2-3,13,.,CSSETTGPDTQYF,TGTTCTTCGGAGACAACAGGGCCCGATACGCAGTATTTT
.,TRBV6-6,TRBJ2-7,12,once,CASSYASYEQYF,TGTGCCAGCAGTTACGCATCCTACGAGCAGTACTTC
.,TRBV29-1,TRBJ2-5,11,.,CSVGGGETQYF,TGCAGCGTTGGAGGGGGAGAGACCCAGTACTTC
.,TRBV11-2,TRBJ2-1,13,few,CASSYETHNEQFF,TGTGCCAGCAGCTACGAAACTCACAATGAGCAGTTCTTC
.,TRBV7-2,TRBJ2-3,15,.,CASSLGGAGADTQYF,TGTGCCAGCAGCCTAGGGGGGGCGGGCGCAGATACGCAGTATTTT
.,TRBV20-1,TRBJ1-2,11,.,CSASPNYGYTF,TGCAGTGCTAGTCCAAACTATGGCTACACCTTC
.,TRBV7-2,TRBJ2-7,13,.,CASSLGRSGEQYF,TGTGCCAGCAGCTTGGGCCGGTCCGGCGAGCAGTACTTC
.,TRBV10-3,TRBJ1-2,11,.,CATNPGHGYTF,TGTGCCACCAACCCAGGGCATGGCTACACCTTC
TRBD1,TRBV11-2,TRBJ2-7,14,.,CASTAGTGFYEQYF,TGTGCCAGCACCGCGGGGACAGGGTTCTACGAGCAGTACTTC
.,TRBV28,TRBJ1-2,12,few,CASRWSSYGYTF,TGTGCCAGCAGATGGTCGTCCTATGGCTACACCTTC
.,TRBV2,TRBJ1-1,17,once,CASSVDDRWGEGTEAFF,TGTGCCAGCAGTGTAGATGACAGGTGGGGTGAGGGCACTGAAGCTTTCTTT
.,TRBV5-8,TRBJ1-2,15,.,CASTWGRGGNYGYTF,TGTGCCAGCACCTGGGGAAGAGGGGGTAACTATGGCTACACCTTC
.,TRBV11-2,TRBJ1-2,13,.,CASSSSWNYGYTF,TGTGCCAGCAGCTCCTCCTGGAACTATGGCTACACCTTC
.,TRBV9,TRBJ2-6,17,.,CASSVAGRNSGANVLTF,TGTGCCAGCAGCGTAGCGGGGAGGAACTCTGGGGCCAACGTCCTGACTTTC
TRBD1,TRBV5-8,TRBJ2-1,15,.,CASSVGQGAPNEQFF,TGTGCCAGCAGCGTGGGACAGGGGGCACCCAATGAGCAGTTCTTC
TRBD1,TRBV7-9,TRBJ1-1,15,.,CASSRDRAANTEAFF,TGTGCCAGCAGCCGCGACAGGGCGGCGAACACTGAAGCTTTCTTT
.,TRBV18,TRBJ1-4,14,.,CASSPPLGNEKLFF,TGTGCCAGCTCACCGCCCCTTGGTAATGAAAAACTGTTTTTT
.,TRBV7-2,TRBJ1-2,15,.,CASSKGPAANYGYTF,TGCGCCAGCAGCAAGGGACCCGCGGCTAACTATGGCTACACCTTC
.,TRBV1,TRBJ2-3,17,few,CTSRKVGLAGGTDTQYF,TGCACCAGTCGTAAGGTAGGGTTAGCGGGAGGAACAGATACGCAGTATTTT
.,TRBV28,TRBJ2-1,12,.,CASRGSDFEQFF,TGTGCCAGCAGGGGTTCTGACTTTGAGCAGTTCTTC
.,TRBV10-1,TRBJ1-5,10,few,CASLYQPQHF,TGCGCCAGCCTTTACCAGCCCCAGCATTTT
TRBD1,TRBV5-1,TRBJ2-1,18,.,CASSHRGLITLSYNEQFF,TGCGCCAGCAGCCACAGGGGCCTGATCACCCTCTCCTACAATGAGCAGTTCTTC
.,TRBV5-1,TRBJ2-5,14,.,CASSLVRGSETQYF,TGCGCCAGCAGCTTGGTGAGGGGCTCGGAGACCCAGTACTTC
.,TRBV10-3,TRBJ2-7,15,.,CAISEGLSPTYEQYF,TGTGCCATCAGTGAAGGACTCTCTCCCACCTACGAGCAGTACTTC
.,TRBV28,TRBJ1-4,12,.,CASSLVGEKLFF,TGTGCCAGCAGTTTAGTAGGAGAAAAACTGTTTTTT
TRBD2,TRBV5-1,TRBJ2-3,17,once,CASSLVGTSGTTDTQYF,TGCGCCAGCAGCTTGGTCGGGACTAGCGGAACTACAGATACGCAGTATTTT
TRBD2,TRBV28,TRBJ2-7,14,.,CASRRTSGSYEQYF,TGTGCCAGCAGACGGACTAGCGGCTCCTACGAGCAGTACTTC
.,TRBV9,TRBJ2-1,14,once,CASSVGVEYNEQFF,TGTGCCAGCAGCGTAGGGGTTGAGTACAATGAGCAGTTCTTC
.,TRBV28,TRBJ1-1,14,once,CAVLGGQVGTEAFF,TGTGCCGTGTTGGGGGGCCAAGTTGGGACTGAAGCTTTCTTT
TRBD2,TRBV7-2,TRBJ2-1,17,.,CASSSTSGAGRNREQFF,TGTGCCAGCAGCTCCACCTCAGGAGCGGGACGGAACCGTGAGCAGTTCTTC
TRBD1,TRBV27,TRBJ2-7,14,.,CASSLSTGGHEQYF,TGTGCCAGCAGTTTATCGACAGGGGGCCACGAGCAGTACTTC
.,TRBV14,TRBJ2-7,13,.,CASSLSSFFEQYF,TGTGCCAGCAGCCTCTCTAGTTTCTTCGAGCAGTACTTC
.,TRBV10-3,TRBJ1-4,18,.,CAASPRQSRTPTNEKLFF,TGTGCCGCCTCCCCTCGACAGAGCCGAACCCCAACTAATGAAAAACTGTTTTTT
.,TRBV11-3,TRBJ2-3,14,.,CASSSDPDSDTQYF,TGTGCCAGCAGCTCAGACCCTGATTCAGATACGCAGTATTTT
.,TRBV19,TRBJ2-3,14,.,CATRTRRGTDTQYF,TGTGCCACCAGGACGAGACGGGGCACAGATACGCAGTATTTT
.,TRBV15,TRBJ1-5,17,.,CATSRDPPGARTQPQHF,TGTGCCACCAGCAGAGATCCCCCGGGGGCGCGGACTCAGCCCCAGCATTTT
.,TRBV27,TRBJ2-4,13,.,CACVEGLKNIQYF,TGTGCCTGTGTTGAAGGGCTGAAAAACATTCAGTACTTC
.,TRBV7-9,TRBJ1-5,15,.,CASSLEAAGNQPQHF,TGTGCCAGCAGCTTAGAGGCGGCAGGAAATCAGCCCCAGCATTTT